What follows is one T cell receptor (beta chain) and its context. The antigen remains unidentified. CDR1 is SGDLS and CDR2 is YYNGEE in the germline V gene. Deletions cut 4 bases from V and 5 bases from J, with 12 bases between. The CDR3 loop spans 13 amino acids. This specimen comes from a study of T cells in localized non-small cell lung cancer. General observations from the study: T cell clonality was highest in uninvolved adjacent lung, above tumor. Increased T cell density in blood showed an association with longer overall survival. As only one tumor region underwent sequencing, heterogeneity remains possible. A median of 57 clones ranked among the top 100 in tumor appeared in adjacent lung.

The table came from immunoSEQ multiplex PCR; TCRdb's copy has only in-frame clones and leaves some out. The sample carries about 31,000 clones, approximately 91% recorded once. The chain combines TRBV9 with TRBJ1-2; D gene uncertain. The receptor was derived from a woman aged 35-70 years with stage III lung adenocarcinoma. This specimen consisted of peripheral blood mononuclear cells, obtained before any cancer treatment. The chain's CDR3 is CASSTSPPYGYTF. The CDR3 nucleotides read TGTGCCAGCAGCACCTCCCCCCCTTATGGCTACACCTTC.